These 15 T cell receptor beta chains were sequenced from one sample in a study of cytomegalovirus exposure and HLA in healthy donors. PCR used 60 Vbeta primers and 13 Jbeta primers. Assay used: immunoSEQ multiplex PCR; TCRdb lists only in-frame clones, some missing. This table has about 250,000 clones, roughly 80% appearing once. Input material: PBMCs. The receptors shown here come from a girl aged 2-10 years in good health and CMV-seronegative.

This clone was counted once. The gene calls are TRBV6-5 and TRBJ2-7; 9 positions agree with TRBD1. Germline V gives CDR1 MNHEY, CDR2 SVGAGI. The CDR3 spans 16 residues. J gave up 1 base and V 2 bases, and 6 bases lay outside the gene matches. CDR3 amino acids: CASSYATGGQSYEQYF. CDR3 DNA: TGTGCCAGCAGTTACGCGACAGGGGGGCAATCCTACGAGCAGTACTTC.

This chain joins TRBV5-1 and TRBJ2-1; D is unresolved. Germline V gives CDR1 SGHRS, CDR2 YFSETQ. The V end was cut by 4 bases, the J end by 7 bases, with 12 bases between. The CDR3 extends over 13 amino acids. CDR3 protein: CASSPVTGNEQFF. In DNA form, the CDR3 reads TGCGCCAGCAGCCCCGTGACCGGGAATGAGCAGTTCTTC.

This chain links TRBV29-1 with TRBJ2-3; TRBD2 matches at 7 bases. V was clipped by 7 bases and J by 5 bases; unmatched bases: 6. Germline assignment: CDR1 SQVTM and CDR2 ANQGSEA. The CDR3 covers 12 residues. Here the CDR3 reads CSAGLVEDTQYF. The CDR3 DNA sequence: TGCAGCGCAGGACTAGTCGAAGATACGCAGTATTTT.

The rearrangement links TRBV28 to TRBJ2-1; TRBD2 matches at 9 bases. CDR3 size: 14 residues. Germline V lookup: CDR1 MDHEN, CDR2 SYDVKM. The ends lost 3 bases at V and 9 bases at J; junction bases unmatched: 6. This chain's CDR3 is CASSFSSGNREQFF. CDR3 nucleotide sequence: TGTGCCAGCAGTTTTTCTAGCGGGAATCGTGAGCAGTTCTTC.

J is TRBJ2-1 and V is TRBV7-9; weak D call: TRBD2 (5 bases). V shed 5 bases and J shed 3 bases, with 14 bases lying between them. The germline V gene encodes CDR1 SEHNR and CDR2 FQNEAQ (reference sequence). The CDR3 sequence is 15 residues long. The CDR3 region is CASSQSGRHYNEQFF. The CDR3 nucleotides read TGTGCCAGCAGCCAAAGCGGCAGACACTACAATGAGCAGTTCTTC. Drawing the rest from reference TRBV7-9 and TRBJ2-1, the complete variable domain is DTGVSQNPRHKITKRGQNVTFRCDPISEHNRLYWYRQTLGQGPEFLTYFQNEAQLEKSRLLSDRFSAERPKGSFSTLEIQRTEQGDSAMYLCASSQSGRHYNEQFFGPGTRLTVL.

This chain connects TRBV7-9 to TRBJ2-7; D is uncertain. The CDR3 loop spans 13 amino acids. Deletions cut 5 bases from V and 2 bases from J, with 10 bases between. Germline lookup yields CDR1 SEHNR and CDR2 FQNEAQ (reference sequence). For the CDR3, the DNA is TGTGCCAGCAGCACAACCTCAACCTACGAGCAGTACTTC. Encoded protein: CASSTTSTYEQYF.

CDR3 in DNA: TGTGCCAGCAGCTTAGTATCTTCCGCCGGGACAGGAGGCAATCAGCCCCAGCATTTT. Its translation is CASSLVSSAGTGGNQPQHF. The chain employs TRBV7-6 and TRBJ1-5; TRBD1 matches 8 bases. Germline CDR1 SGHVS, CDR2 FNYEAQ. V was clipped by 1 base and J by 2 bases; unmatched bases: 13. CDR3 length: 19 amino acids.

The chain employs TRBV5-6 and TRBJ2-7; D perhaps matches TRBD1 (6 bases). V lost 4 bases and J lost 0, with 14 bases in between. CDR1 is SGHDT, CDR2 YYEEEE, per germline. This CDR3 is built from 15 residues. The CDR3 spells CASSHISGVSYEQYF. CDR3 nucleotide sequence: TGTGCCAGCAGCCATATCTCAGGGGTCTCCTACGAGCAGTACTTC.

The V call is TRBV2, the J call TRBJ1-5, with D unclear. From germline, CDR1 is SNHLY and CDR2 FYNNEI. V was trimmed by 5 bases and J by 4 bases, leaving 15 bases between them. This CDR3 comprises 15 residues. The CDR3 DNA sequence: TGTGCCAGCAGTACCGAATCAACTCCAAATCAGCCCCAGCATTTT. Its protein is CASSTESTPNQPQHF. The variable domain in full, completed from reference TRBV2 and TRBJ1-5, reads EPEVTQTPSHQVTQMGQEVILRCVPISNHLYFYWYRQILGQKVEFLVSFYNNEISEKSEIFDDQFSVERPDGSNFTLKIRSTKLEDSAMYFCASSTESTPNQPQHFGDGTRLSIL.

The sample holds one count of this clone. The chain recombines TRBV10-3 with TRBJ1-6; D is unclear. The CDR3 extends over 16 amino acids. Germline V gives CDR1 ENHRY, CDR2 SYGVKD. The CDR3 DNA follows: TGTGGTTGGGATTCGGAGGCGAGCTCCTATAATTCACCCCTCCACTTT. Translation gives CGWDSEASSYNSPLHF.

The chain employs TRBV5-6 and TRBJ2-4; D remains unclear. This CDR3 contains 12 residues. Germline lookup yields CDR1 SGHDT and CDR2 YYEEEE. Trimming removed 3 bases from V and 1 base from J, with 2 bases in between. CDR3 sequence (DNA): TGTGCCAGCAGCTCGGCCAAAAACATTCAGTACTTC. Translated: CASSSAKNIQYF.

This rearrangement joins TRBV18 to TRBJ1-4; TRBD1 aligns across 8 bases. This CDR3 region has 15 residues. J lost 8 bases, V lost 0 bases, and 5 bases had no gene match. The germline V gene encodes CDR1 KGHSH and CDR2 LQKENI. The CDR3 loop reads CASSPPTGAIEKLFF. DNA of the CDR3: TGTGCCAGCTCACCACCGACAGGGGCTATCGAAAAACTGTTTTTT.

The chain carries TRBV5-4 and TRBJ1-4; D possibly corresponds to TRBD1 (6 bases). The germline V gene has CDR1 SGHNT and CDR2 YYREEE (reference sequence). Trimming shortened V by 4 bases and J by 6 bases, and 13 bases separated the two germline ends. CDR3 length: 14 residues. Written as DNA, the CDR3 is TGTGCCAGCAGCACCACAGGGACCTATGAAAAACTGTTTTTT. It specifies CASSTTGTYEKLFF.

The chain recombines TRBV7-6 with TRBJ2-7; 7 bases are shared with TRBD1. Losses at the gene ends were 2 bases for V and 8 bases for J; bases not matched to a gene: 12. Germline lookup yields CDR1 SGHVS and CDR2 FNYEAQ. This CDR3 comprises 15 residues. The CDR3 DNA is TGTGCCAGCAGCTTAAGGAAGGGGGACAGTGATCAGCAGTACTTC. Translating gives CASSLRKGDSDQQYF. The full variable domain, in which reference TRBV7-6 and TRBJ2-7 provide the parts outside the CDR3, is GAGVSQSPRYKVTKRGQDVALRCDPISGHVSLYWYRQALGQGPEFLTYFNYEAQQDKSGLPNDRFSAERPEGSISTLTIQRTEQRDSAMYRCASSLRKGDSDQQYFGPGTRLTVT.

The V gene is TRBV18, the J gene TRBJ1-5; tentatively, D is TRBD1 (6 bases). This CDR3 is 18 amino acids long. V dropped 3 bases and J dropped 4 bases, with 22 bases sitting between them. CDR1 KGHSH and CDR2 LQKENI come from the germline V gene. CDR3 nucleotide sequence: TGTGCCAGCTCACCGGGACACCGAGCGGGGAGTCTTAATCAGCCCCAGCATTTT. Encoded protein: CASSPGHRAGSLNQPQHF.